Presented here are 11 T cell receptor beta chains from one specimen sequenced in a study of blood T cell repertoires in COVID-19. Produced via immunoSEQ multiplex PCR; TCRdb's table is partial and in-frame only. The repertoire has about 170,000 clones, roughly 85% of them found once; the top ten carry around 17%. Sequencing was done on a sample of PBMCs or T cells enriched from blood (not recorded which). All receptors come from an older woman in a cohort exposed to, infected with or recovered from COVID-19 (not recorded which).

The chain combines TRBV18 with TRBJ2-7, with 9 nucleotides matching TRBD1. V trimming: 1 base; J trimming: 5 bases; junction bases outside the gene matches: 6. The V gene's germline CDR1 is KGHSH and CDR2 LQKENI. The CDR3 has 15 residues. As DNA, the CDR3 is TGTGCCAGCTCACCACGGGGGACAGGGACAGACGAGCAGTACTTC. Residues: CASSPRGTGTDEQYF. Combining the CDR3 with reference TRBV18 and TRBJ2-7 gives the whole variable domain NAGVMQNPRHLVRRRGQEARLRCSPMKGHSHVYWYRQLPEEGLKFMVYLQKENIIDESGMPKERFSAEFPKEGPSILRIQQVVRGDSAAYFCASSPRGTGTDEQYFGPGTRLTVT.

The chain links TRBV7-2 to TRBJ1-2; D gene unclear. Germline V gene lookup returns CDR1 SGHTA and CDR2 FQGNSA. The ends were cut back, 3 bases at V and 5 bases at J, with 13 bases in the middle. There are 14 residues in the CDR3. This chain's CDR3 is CASSLAMGGYGYTF. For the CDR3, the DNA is TGTGCCAGCAGCTTGGCTATGGGAGGGTATGGCTACACCTTC. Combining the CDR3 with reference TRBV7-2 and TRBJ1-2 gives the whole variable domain GAGVSQSPSNKVTEKGKDVELRCDPISGHTALYWYRQSLGQGLEFLIYFQGNSAPDKSGLPSDRFSAERTGGSVSTLTIQRTQQEDSAVYLCASSLAMGGYGYTFGSGTRLTVV.

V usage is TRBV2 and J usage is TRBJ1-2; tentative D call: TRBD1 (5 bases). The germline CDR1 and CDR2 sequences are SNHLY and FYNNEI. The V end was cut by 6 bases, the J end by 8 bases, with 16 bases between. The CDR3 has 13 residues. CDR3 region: CASRTGQAGGYTF. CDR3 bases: TGTGCCAGCAGGACCGGGCAGGCAGGGGGCTACACCTTC.

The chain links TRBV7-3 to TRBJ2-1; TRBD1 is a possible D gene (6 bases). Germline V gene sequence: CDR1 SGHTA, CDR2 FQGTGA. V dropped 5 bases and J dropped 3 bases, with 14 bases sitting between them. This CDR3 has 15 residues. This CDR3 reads CASSPQQGGYNEQFF. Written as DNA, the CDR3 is TGTGCCAGCAGCCCTCAACAGGGCGGCTACAATGAGCAGTTCTTC.

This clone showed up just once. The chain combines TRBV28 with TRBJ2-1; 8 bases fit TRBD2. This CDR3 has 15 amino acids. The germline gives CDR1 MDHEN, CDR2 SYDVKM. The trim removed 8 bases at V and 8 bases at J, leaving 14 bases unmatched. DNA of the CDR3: TGTGCCAGCCGGACCCAAAGCGGGAGTCTTGATGAGCAGTTCTTC. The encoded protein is CASRTQSGSLDEQFF.

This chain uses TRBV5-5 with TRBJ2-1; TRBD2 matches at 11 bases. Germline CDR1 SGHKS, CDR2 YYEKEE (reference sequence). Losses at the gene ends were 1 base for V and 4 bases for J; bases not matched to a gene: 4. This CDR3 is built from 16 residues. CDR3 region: CASSLTTSGSYNEQFF. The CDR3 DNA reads TGTGCCAGCAGCTTGACAACTAGCGGGAGTTACAATGAGCAGTTCTTC.

The CDR3 spells CASSMGGLQPQHF. CDR3 DNA sequence: TGTGCCAGTAGTATGGGGGGGCTGCAGCCCCAGCATTTT. The chain has TRBV19 and TRBJ1-5; D is possibly TRBD1 (6 bases). The CDR3 runs 13 residues. Germline-derived CDR1 and CDR2 are LNHDA and SQIVND (reference sequence). V lost 3 bases and J lost 7, with 10 bases in between.

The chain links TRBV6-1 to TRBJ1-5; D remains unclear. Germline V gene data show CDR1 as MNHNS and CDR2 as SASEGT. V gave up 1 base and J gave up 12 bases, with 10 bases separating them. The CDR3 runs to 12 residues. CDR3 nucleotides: TGTGCCAGCAGTGAAGGTAACAGCAACCAGCATTTT. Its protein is CASSEGNSNQHF.

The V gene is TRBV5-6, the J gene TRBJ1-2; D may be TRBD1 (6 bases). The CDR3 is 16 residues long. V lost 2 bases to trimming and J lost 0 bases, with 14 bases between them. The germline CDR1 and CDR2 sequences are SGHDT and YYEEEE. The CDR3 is CASSLFGQQPNYGYTF. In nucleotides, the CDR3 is TGTGCCAGCAGCTTATTTGGACAGCAGCCTAACTATGGCTACACCTTC.

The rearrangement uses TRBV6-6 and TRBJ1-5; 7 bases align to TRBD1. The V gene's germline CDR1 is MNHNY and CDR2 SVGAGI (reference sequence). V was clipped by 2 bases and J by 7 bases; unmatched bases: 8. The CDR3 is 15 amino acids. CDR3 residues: CASSYEGGGVQPQHF. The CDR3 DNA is TGTGCCAGCAGTTACGAAGGAGGGGGCGTGCAGCCCCAGCATTTT.

The CDR3 DNA is TGTGCCAGCAGTTCCGGGACAGGGGGAGAAGAAAAACTGTTTTTT. Translating it yields CASSSGTGGEEKLFF. The rearrangement joins TRBV6-5 to TRBJ1-4, with 11 bases matching TRBD1. V lost 4 bases and J lost 8; bases outside the gene matches: 6. Per germline, CDR1 MNHEY and CDR2 SVGAGI. CDR3 length: 15 residues.